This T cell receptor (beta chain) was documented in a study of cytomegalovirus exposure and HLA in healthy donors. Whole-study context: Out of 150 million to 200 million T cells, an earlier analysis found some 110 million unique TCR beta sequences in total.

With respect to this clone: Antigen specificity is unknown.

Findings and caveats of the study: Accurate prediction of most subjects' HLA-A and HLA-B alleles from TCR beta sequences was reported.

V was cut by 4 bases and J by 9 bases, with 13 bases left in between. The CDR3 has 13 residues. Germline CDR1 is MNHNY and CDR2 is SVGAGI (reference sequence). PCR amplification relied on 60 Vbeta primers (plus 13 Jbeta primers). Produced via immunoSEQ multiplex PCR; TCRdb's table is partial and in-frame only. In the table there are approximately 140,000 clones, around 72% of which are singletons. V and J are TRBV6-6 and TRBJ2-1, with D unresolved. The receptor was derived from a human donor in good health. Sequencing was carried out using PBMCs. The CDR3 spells CASSLLDLGEQFF. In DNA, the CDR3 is TGTGCCAGCAGTTTGCTAGACCTCGGTGAGCAGTTCTTC.